Listed here are 11 T cell receptor beta chains from one sample, sequenced in a study of blood T cell repertoires in COVID-19. Profiling relied on immunoSEQ multiplex PCR, and the TCRdb table lists in-frame clones only, not all of them. This sample yields about 160,000 clones, of which around 81% are seen a single time; approximately 10% belongs to the top ten. Sequencing was done on a sample of peripheral blood. Receptors originate from a man aged 55 to 69 with active or convalescent COVID-19.

The chain has TRBV24-1 and TRBJ1-5; tentative D call: TRBD1 (6 bases). Per germline, CDR1 KGHDR and CDR2 SFDVKD. Trimming pared 2 bases from V and 7 bases from J, leaving 14 bases between. The CDR3 covers 15 residues. CDR3 nucleotides: TGTGCCACCAGTGATTCGACAGGCTCACTGCAGCCCCAGCATTTT. This sequence encodes CATSDSTGSLQPQHF.

In its sample, this clone was seen a few times. This chain connects TRBV7-7 to TRBJ2-2; 7 bases map to TRBD1. Germline V gene data show CDR1 as SSHAT and CDR2 as FNYEAQ (reference sequence). This CDR3 has 16 amino acids. V dropped 4 bases and J dropped 5; count of bases not matched to a gene: 10. This chain's CDR3 is CASSSTGAGATGELFF. CDR3 nucleotide sequence: TGTGCCAGCAGCTCTACAGGGGCCGGTGCGACCGGGGAGCTGTTTTTT. Variable domain in full (rest from reference TRBV7-7 and TRBJ2-2): GAGVSQSPRYKVTKRGQDVTLRCDPISSHATLYWYQQALGQGPEFLTYFNYEAQPDKSGLPSDRFSAERPEGSISTLTIQRTEQRDSAMYRCASSSTGAGATGELFFGEGSRLTVL.

Only one count was recorded for this clone. The J gene is TRBJ2-2, the V gene TRBV5-1, with 8 bases aligning to TRBD2. The CDR3 loop spans 16 amino acids. Per the germline V gene, CDR1 is SGHRS and CDR2 is YFSETQ. V dropped 4 bases and J dropped 2; count of bases not matched to a gene: 7. The CDR3 DNA reads as TGCGCCAGCAGCCCTCGGACTAGCCGAAACACCGGGGAGCTGTTTTTT. It codes for CASSPRTSRNTGELFF.

This chain connects TRBV2 to TRBJ2-1, with 7 bases that match TRBD2. V gave up 6 bases and J gave up 3 bases; unmatched junction bases: 2. The CDR3 consists of 13 residues. From germline, CDR1 is SNHLY and CDR2 FYNNEI. Written as DNA, the CDR3 is TGTGCCAGCAGACTAGCGAGCTACAATGAGCAGTTCTTC. Translation: CASRLASYNEQFF.

This clone has only one observation. The chain carries TRBV7-2 and TRBJ2-7; possibly TRBD1 for D (6 bases). This CDR3 is built from 13 residues. Germline CDR1 reads SGHTA; CDR2 reads FQGNSA. V lost 5 bases and J 3 bases, leaving 11 bases between the germline ends. CDR3 DNA: TGTGCCAGCAGCCTCGGACAGTTCTACGAGCAGTACTTC. Translated, it gives CASSLGQFYEQYF. Complete variable domain (other parts from reference TRBV7-2 and TRBJ2-7): GAGVSQSPSNKVTEKGKDVELRCDPISGHTALYWYRQSLGQGLEFLIYFQGNSAPDKSGLPSDRFSAERTGGSVSTLTIQRTQQEDSAVYLCASSLGQFYEQYFGPGTRLTVT.

The V call is TRBV6-6, the J call TRBJ2-7; tentatively, D is TRBD2 (5 bases). CDR3 length: 13 residues. Trimming removed 6 bases from V and 1 base from J, with 10 bases in between. In germline, CDR1 is MNHNY, CDR2 SVGAGI (reference sequence). As DNA, the CDR3 is TGTGCCAGCAGGCGGGCACTTTCCTACGAGCAGTACTTC. Amino acid sequence: CASRRALSYEQYF.

The chain carries TRBV5-1 and TRBJ1-1; tentatively, D is TRBD1 (5 bases). The CDR3 covers 13 residues. V was shortened by 0 bases and J by 7 bases, with 10 bases between the two germline ends. From germline, CDR1 is SGHRS and CDR2 YFSETQ. The CDR3 sequence is CASSLGQSFEAFF. The CDR3 nucleotides read TGCGCCAGCAGCTTGGGACAGAGTTTTGAAGCTTTCTTT.

V gene TRBV19 combines with J gene TRBJ2-2, with D perhaps matching TRBD2 (5 bases). The CDR3 loop spans 13 amino acids. V shed 6 bases and J shed 1 base, with 6 bases lying between them. CDR1 and CDR2 from the germline V gene are LNHDA and SQIVND (reference sequence). The DNA of the CDR3 is TGTGCCAGTAGCGGAGGGAACACCGGGGAGCTGTTTTTT. Protein product: CASSGGNTGELFF.

The rearrangement joins TRBV2 to TRBJ2-7; tentative D call: TRBD1 (6 bases). V was pared by 6 bases and J by 1 base, with 16 bases between. The CDR3 contains 15 residues. The germline CDR1 and CDR2 sequences are SNHLY and FYNNEI. The CDR3, as DNA: TGTGCCAGCAGGAGGGGTGGGGGCCAATCCTACGAGCAGTACTTC. Translation gives CASRRGGGQSYEQYF.

This clone was found a few times. The genes are TRBV19 and TRBJ1-5; D uncertain. Germline lookup yields CDR1 LNHDA and CDR2 SQIVND (reference sequence). CDR3 length equals 17 residues. Between the trimmed V and J ends, which lost 3 bases and 0 bases, there was a span of 15 bases. The CDR3 coding sequence is TGTGCCAGTAGTATGGTAAGAAACTACATTAGCAATCAGCCCCAGCATTTT. Protein sequence: CASSMVRNYISNQPQHF. Based on the CDR3 plus reference TRBV19 and TRBJ1-5, the full variable domain is DGGITQSPKYLFRKEGQNVTLSCEQNLNHDAMYWYRQDPGQGLRLIYYSQIVNDFQKGDIAEGYSVSREKKESFPLTVTSAQKNPTAFYLCASSMVRNYISNQPQHFGDGTRLSIL.

This rearrangement joins TRBV5-4 to TRBJ1-6; 9 positions agree with TRBD1. V lost 4 bases, J lost 5 bases, and 7 bases stayed unmatched. The CDR3 extends over 16 amino acids. Germline lookup yields CDR1 SGHNT and CDR2 YYREEE (reference sequence). The CDR3 region is CASSMLGQGHNSPLHF. The DNA for the CDR3 is TGTGCCAGCAGCATGCTTGGACAGGGGCATAATTCACCCCTCCACTTT.